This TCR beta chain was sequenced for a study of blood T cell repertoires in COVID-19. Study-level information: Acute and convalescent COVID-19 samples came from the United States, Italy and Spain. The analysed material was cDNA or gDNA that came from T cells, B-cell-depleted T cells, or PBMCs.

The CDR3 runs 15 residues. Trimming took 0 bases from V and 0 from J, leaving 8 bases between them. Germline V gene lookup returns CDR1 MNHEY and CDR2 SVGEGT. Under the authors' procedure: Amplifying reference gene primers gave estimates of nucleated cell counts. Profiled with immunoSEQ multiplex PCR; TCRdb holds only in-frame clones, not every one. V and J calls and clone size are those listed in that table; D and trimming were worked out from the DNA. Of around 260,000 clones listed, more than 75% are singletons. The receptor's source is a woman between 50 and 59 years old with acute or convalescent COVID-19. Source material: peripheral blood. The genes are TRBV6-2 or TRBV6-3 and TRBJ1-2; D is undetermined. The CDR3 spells CASSYSLSANYGYTF. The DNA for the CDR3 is TGTGCCAGCAGTTACTCGTTGTCCGCTAACTATGGCTACACCTTC.